These T cell receptor beta chains were read from a single sample in a study of T-cell reconstitution after alpha-beta-depleted transplantation in children. TCRdb passed the PCR reads through MiXCR, listing each CDR3 protein once. The sample contains about 540,000 distinct CDR3 sequences, 15% to 20% of which appear only once. Sample: PBMCs from the stem cell graft donor, taken from the stem cell graft. Receptors originate from a human donor who donated a stem cell graft to a child with acute lymphoblastic leukemia. Each CDR3 is given with its conserved first and last residue.

v_gene: TRBV10-1
CDR3aa: CASSDGPSRETQYF

v_gene: TRBV10-3
CDR3aa: CATGSVSYEQYF

v_gene: TRBV21-1
CDR3aa: CASSKGPGRSNEQFF

v_gene: TRBV30
CDR3aa: CAWSVLLLVNTEAFF

v_gene: TRBV6-2/TRBV6-3
CDR3aa: CASSYSEGLESFERDLSTEAFF

v_gene: TRBV15
CDR3aa: CATSGLAGGPGELFF

v_gene: TRBV21-1
CDR3aa: CASVKGNSSYEQYF

v_gene: TRBV7-3
CDR3aa: CASSLLASDTQYF

v_gene: TRBV20-1
CDR3aa: CSASPDRGGTIYF

v_gene: TRBV7-9
CDR3aa: CASQLAATYEQYF

v_gene: TRBV20-1
CDR3aa: CSARADGNQPQHF

v_gene: TRBV4-2
CDR3aa: CASSPSGWGIGNQPQHF

v_gene: TRBV12-3/TRBV12-4
CDR3aa: CASMTLGSGELFF

v_gene: TRBV4-1
CDR3aa: CASSQGGASGYEQYF

v_gene: TRBV12-3/TRBV12-4
CDR3aa: CASSSSGGTEAFF

v_gene: TRBV5-1
CDR3aa: CASRVAGVRTYEQYF

v_gene: TRBV5-1
CDR3aa: CASSLDGAGSFNEQFF

v_gene: TRBV14
CDR3aa: CASSRRGNEQYF

v_gene: TRBV5-1
CDR3aa: CASSLGSGPGDTQYF

v_gene: TRBV20-1
CDR3aa: CSAVQGPLSGNTIYF

v_gene: TRBV7-3
CDR3aa: CASSQAGTGFDEQYF

v_gene: TRBV6-5
CDR3aa: CASSYSPPEAYEQYF

v_gene: TRBV12-3/TRBV12-4
CDR3aa: CASRLSRDRVKDGTGELFF

v_gene: TRBV5-1
CDR3aa: CASSLTRNTEAFF

v_gene: TRBV29-1
CDR3aa: CSVEDALGTSGSYEQYF

v_gene: TRBV7-7
CDR3aa: CASSREGFHEQYF

v_gene: TRBV5-1
CDR3aa: CASSKGLAGGYGTTDTQYF

v_gene: TRBV27
CDR3aa: CASSTTPDRGADPQYF

v_gene: TRBV29-1
CDR3aa: CSTWTSSYNEQFF

v_gene: TRBV4-1
CDR3aa: CASSQDRVAYYGYTF

v_gene: TRBV10-3
CDR3aa: CAISESGLAGVGEQFF

v_gene: TRBV12-3/TRBV12-4
CDR3aa: CAISWDTQYF

v_gene: TRBV15
CDR3aa: CATNQPGGNEQFF